What follows are 15 T cell receptor beta chains derived from one specimen sequenced in a study of blood T cell repertoires in COVID-19. Sequencing was performed with immunoSEQ multiplex PCR; in TCRdb, only in-frame clones are kept and a portion is missing. Among some 320,000 clones listed, around 87% were seen once. Sequenced: peripheral blood. All receptors derive from a woman aged 50 to 65 who had recovered from COVID-19.

This rearrangement joins TRBV5-5 to TRBJ2-1, with 7 bases aligning to TRBD1. The CDR3 extends over 13 amino acids. Germline trimming cut 0 bases from V and 10 bases from J; bases unmatched to any gene: 4. Germline CDR1 and CDR2: SGHKS and YYEKEE (reference sequence). In nucleotides, the CDR3 is TGTGCCAGCAGCTTGGTGGGGACAGAAGAGCAGTTCTTC. Translation gives CASSLVGTEEQFF.

The chain joins TRBV5-1 to TRBJ1-1; D possibly corresponds to TRBD1 (5 bases). Germline V gene sequence: CDR1 SGHRS, CDR2 YFSETQ. Trimming stripped 0 bases from V and 3 bases from J, with 9 bases between. This CDR3 comprises 14 residues. CDR3 sequence reads: CASSLAGDYTEAFF. Written as DNA, the CDR3 is TGCGCCAGCAGCTTGGCGGGGGATTACACTGAAGCTTTCTTT.

The rearrangement uses TRBV7-2 and TRBJ2-2; 9 bases line up with TRBD2. From germline, CDR1 is SGHTA and CDR2 FQGNSA. Trimming at V came to 3 bases and at J to 2 bases, leaving 4 bases not matched to a gene. This CDR3 is built from 16 residues. The CDR3 loop is CASSFGLAGNTGELFF. The DNA of the CDR3 is TGTGCCAGCAGCTTTGGTCTAGCGGGAAACACCGGGGAGCTGTTTTTT. Together with reference TRBV7-2 and TRBJ2-2, the CDR3 gives the full variable domain: GAGVSQSPSNKVTEKGKDVELRCDPISGHTALYWYRQSLGQGLEFLIYFQGNSAPDKSGLPSDRFSAERTGGSVSTLTIQRTQQEDSAVYLCASSFGLAGNTGELFFGEGSRLTVL.

This chain connects TRBV11-2 to TRBJ2-5, with D tentatively TRBD2 (7 bases). Germline CDR1 and CDR2: SGHAT and FQNNGV. V shed 1 base and J shed 2 bases, with 14 bases lying between them. The CDR3 sequence is 16 residues long. As DNA, the CDR3 is TGTGCCAGCAGCTTAGGGGGCGGGGGCCATCAAGAGACCCAGTACTTC. Its translation: CASSLGGGGHQETQYF.

The V call is TRBV27, the J call TRBJ2-5; the match to TRBD2 covers 12 bases. CDR3 size: 16 residues. The junction had 7 bases not matched to a gene; V was cut back by 6 bases and J by 2 bases. Germline CDR1 and CDR2: MNHEY and SMNVEV (reference sequence). CDR3 nucleotides: TGTGCCAGCAGAGCCGGGACTAGCGGGCGGCAAGAGACCCAGTACTTC. This translates into CASRAGTSGRQETQYF.

This rearrangement joins TRBV7-9 to TRBJ1-2, with 10 bases matching TRBD1. The junction had 3 bases not matched to a gene; V was cut back by 3 bases and J by 8 bases. CDR3 length: 13 amino acids. Germline CDR1 reads SEHNR; CDR2 reads FQNEAQ (reference sequence). The CDR3 spells CASSFRDRGGYTF. CDR3 nucleotide sequence: TGTGCCAGCAGCTTCCGGGACAGGGGCGGCTACACCTTC. Filled out from reference TRBV7-9 and TRBJ1-2, the complete variable domain reads DTGVSQNPRHKITKRGQNVTFRCDPISEHNRLYWYRQTLGQGPEFLTYFQNEAQLEKSRLLSDRFSAERPKGSFSTLEIQRTEQGDSAMYLCASSFRDRGGYTFGSGTRLTVV.

V usage is TRBV30 and J usage is TRBJ2-2; TRBD2 matches at 9 bases. The CDR3 has 15 residues. The ends lost 1 base at V and 6 bases at J; junction bases unmatched: 6. The germline V gene has CDR1 GTSNPN and CDR2 SVGIG (reference sequence). The CDR3 loop reads CAWSARGGGAGELFF. The CDR3 coding sequence is TGTGCCTGGAGTGCCCGCGGGGGGGGCGCCGGGGAGCTGTTTTTT.

V and J are TRBV11-2 and TRBJ1-1, with TRBD1 matching 7 bases. V trimming: 5 bases; J trimming: 10 bases; junction bases outside the gene matches: 13. The germline CDR1 and CDR2 sequences are SGHAT and FQNNGV. The CDR3 consists of 14 residues. CDR3 sequence (DNA): TGTGCCAGCAGCAGCCAGACAGGGTGGCTTGTAGCTTTCTTT. Translated, it gives CASSSQTGWLVAFF.

V gene TRBV7-8 combines with J gene TRBJ1-6; TRBD1 is a possible D gene (5 bases). V lost 2 bases, J lost 10 bases, and 15 bases lay in between. The CDR3 runs to 15 residues. CDR1 is SGHVS and CDR2 is FQNEAQ in the germline V gene. CDR3 in amino acids: CASSLSREGRSPLHF. The CDR3 coding sequence is TGTGCCAGCAGCTTAAGCAGGGAAGGACGCTCACCCCTCCACTTT.

The chain has TRBV6-5 and TRBJ2-4, with D uncertain. This CDR3 region has 15 residues. The germline V and J ends were trimmed by 0 bases and 0 bases, with 6 bases remaining between them. The germline V gene has CDR1 MNHEY and CDR2 SVGAGI. DNA for the CDR3: TGTGCCAGCAGTTACTCCCTTATAGCCAAAAACATTCAGTACTTC. Amino acids: CASSYSLIAKNIQYF.

The gene calls are TRBV30 and TRBJ1-5; D gene ambiguous. With 6 bases removed from V and 8 bases from J, the gap between germline ends came to 11 bases. Per the germline V gene, CDR1 is GTSNPN and CDR2 is SVGIG (reference sequence). This CDR3 has 11 amino acids. CDR3 coding DNA: TGTGCCTGTTACGAGAGAAAGCCCCAGCATTTT. Amino acid sequence: CACYERKPQHF.

J is TRBJ1-5 and V is TRBV24-1, with 8 positions matching TRBD1. This CDR3 region has 13 residues. V was clipped by 7 bases and J by 4 bases; unmatched bases: 2. The germline V gene encodes CDR1 KGHDR and CDR2 SFDVKD. CDR3 nucleotides: TGTGCCACCAGCGGACAGGGAAATCAGCCCCAGCATTTT. This sequence encodes CATSGQGNQPQHF.

This chain uses TRBV19 with TRBJ1-5; D gene unclear. Per the germline V gene, CDR1 is LNHDA and CDR2 is SQIVND (reference sequence). Trimming took 6 bases from V and 6 from J, leaving 15 bases between them. The length of the CDR3 is 14 residues. The CDR3 sequence is CASRDSGGTQPQHF. CDR3 sequence (DNA): TGTGCCAGTAGGGACTCAGGTGGAACTCAGCCCCAGCATTTT.

The chain combines TRBV18 with TRBJ2-3, with 8 bases identical to TRBD1. The germline V gene has CDR1 KGHSH and CDR2 LQKENI. Unmatched junction bases numbered 7, after V lost 2 bases and J lost 6 bases. The CDR3 has 15 residues. CDR3 bases: TGTGCCAGCTCACCAGTTTCAGGGGGCGACGATACGCAGTATTTT. This sequence encodes CASSPVSGGDDTQYF.

The rearrangement joins TRBV6-5 to TRBJ2-1, with 8 bases identical to TRBD2. V was clipped by 0 bases and J by 3 bases; unmatched bases: 4. The CDR3 sequence is 16 residues long. Germline V gene data show CDR1 as MNHEY and CDR2 as SVGAGI. Here the CDR3 DNA reads TGTGCCAGCAGTTACTCTAGGACTAGCAGCTACAATGAGCAGTTCTTC. Its translation is CASSYSRTSSYNEQFF.